This TCR beta chain was observed in a study of Graves' ophthalmopathy and Graves' hyperthyroidism. In the study overall: The study drew peripheral blood at initial diagnosis, before any treatment.

The study amplified TCR beta CDR3 regions using RNA transcripts. The library came from an HTBI-primed first-round RT-PCR and a second-round multiplex PCR. TCRdb analysed the multiplex PCR reads with MiXCR anew, one entry per CDR3 protein. The sample yields hundreds of thousands of distinct CDR3 sequences, roughly 21% seen once. Lactation, pregnancy, uncontrolled infections and other autoimmune diseases were all grounds for excluding patients. About 10 ml of fresh blood yielded the PBMCs by density gradient. Overall study findings and caveats: Both a roughly 65% sensitivity and an approximately 79% specificity characterized the model's predictions of ophthalmopathy progression.

Regarding this clonotype: Its antigen remains unknown.

The TCR sequence derives from a woman aged 18-35 years with stable Graves' hyperthyroidism. The sequencing input was peripheral blood.

CDR3 sequence (DNA): TGTGCCAGCAGCTTAGTAAGGTACAGGGGGTCGTCCTACGAGCAGTACTTC. Translating it yields CASSLVRYRGSSYEQYF. The J gene is TRBJ2-7, the V gene TRBV7-8; 8 bases fit TRBD1. After removal of 1 base from V and 1 base from J, the junction contained 9 bases not matched to a gene. Germline loops: CDR1 SGHVS, CDR2 FQNEAQ. CDR3 length equals 17 residues.